This T cell receptor beta chain was obtained from a study of identical twins. Whole-study findings and limits: Out-of-frame alpha sequences shared by twins showed excess low generation probability. Insertions were fewer in abundant cord blood beta clonotypes, whereas memory repertoires showed none of this pattern. Twins' excess sharing was less marked for out-of-frame beta sequences.

It was template switching that added a universal primer site, and there were unique molecular identifiers on the cDNA. TCRdb ran MiXCR on the 5' RACE reads and lists one entry per CDR3 protein. In the table there are approximately 630,000 distinct CDR3 sequences, just over 7% of which are singletons. V was clipped by 5 bases and J by 3 bases, with 5 bases between them. The CDR3 consists of 11 residues. Germline V gene data show CDR1 as SGHTA and CDR2 as FQGNSA. Regarding this clonotype: No antigen is known for it.

These data were also reused for a study on yellow fever vaccine responses in identical twins.

The source of this sequence is a woman aged 18-29 years in good health. The sequenced sample was PBMCs. V is TRBV7-2 and J is TRBJ2-7; D gene ambiguous. In nucleotides, the CDR3 is TGTGCCAGCAGCACAGTCTACGAGCAGTACTTC. It yields the protein CASSTVYEQYF.